This entry lists 24 T cell receptor beta chains sequenced from one sample in a study of response to subunit inactivated influenza vaccine. TCRdb re-analysed the RT-PCR reads in MiXCR, keeping a single row per CDR3 protein. Found here are 530,000 or so distinct CDR3 sequences, around 13% of them singletons; the top ten hold around 10%. The starting material was PBMCs from blood, obtained 11 to 12 days after vaccination. The receptors shown here come from a man aged 45-60 years who received an inactivated influenza vaccine.

This chain links TRBV4-3 with TRBJ1-1; D may be TRBD1 (5 bases). The CDR3 spans 15 residues. The V end lost 0 bases, the J end lost 6 bases, and 14 bases lay between the germline ends. Germline CDR1 LGHNA, CDR2 YSLEER. CDR3 amino acids: CASSQEVNRRSEAFF. CDR3 nucleotide sequence: TGCGCCAGCAGCCAAGAAGTAAACAGGAGGTCTGAAGCTTTCTTT.

The sample holds a few counts of this clonotype. This chain joins TRBV11-2 and TRBJ2-7, with 11 bases identical to TRBD2. Germline V gene sequence: CDR1 SGHAT, CDR2 FQNNGV. This CDR3 spans 17 amino acids. The V and J ends lost 4 bases and 0 bases, in that order; junction bases with no gene match: 8. This CDR3 is CASSYLGLADSSYEQYF. The CDR3 DNA sequence: TGTGCCAGCAGCTACCTGGGACTAGCGGATAGCTCCTACGAGCAGTACTTC.

A few counts support this clonotype. The chain links TRBV21-1 to TRBJ2-7. TRBV21-1 is listed as a pseudogene. This CDR3 contains 15 residues. CDR3 sequence: CASSKGNLASYEQYF. The CDR3 DNA reads TGTGCCAGCAGCAAGGGGAACCTGGCCTCCTACGAGCAGTACTTC.

This clonotype was counted only a few times. The chain is built from TRBV5-6 and TRBJ2-5; TRBD1 agrees at 9 bases. V gave up 0 bases and J gave up 3 bases; unmatched junction bases: 3. The germline gives CDR1 SGHDT, CDR2 YYEEEE. This CDR3 comprises 15 residues. As DNA, the CDR3 is TGTGCCAGCAGCTTGGTGGGACAGGGAGAAGAGACCCAGTACTTC. Its protein is CASSLVGQGEETQYF.

The chain is built from TRBV6-2 or TRBV6-3 and TRBJ2-1; D not resolved. With 2 bases removed from V and 6 bases from J, the gap between germline ends came to 5 bases. CDR1 and CDR2 (germline): MNHEY, SVGEGT. This CDR3 is built from 12 residues. DNA of the CDR3: TGTGCCAGCAGTTACGCCACCAATGAGCAGTTCTTC. This sequence encodes CASSYATNEQFF.

In this sample, this clonotype turned up many times. The chain employs TRBV24-1 and TRBJ1-2; TRBD1 might be the D (5 bases). Germline V gene sequence: CDR1 KGHDR, CDR2 SFDVKD. V was cut by 2 bases and J by 4 bases, with 10 bases left in between. The CDR3 runs 14 residues. The CDR3 protein is CATSDWSGRYGYTF. The DNA for the CDR3 is TGTGCCACCAGTGATTGGTCAGGGCGCTATGGCTACACCTTC.

This clonotype has more than one count but fewer than ten. DNA for the CDR3: TGCAGTGCTAGACCCCCGACAGGGGCAAGGAATCAGCCCCAGCATTTT. Its translation: CSARPPTGARNQPQHF. The chain carries TRBV20-1 and TRBJ1-5, with 8 positions matching TRBD1. CDR3 length: 16 amino acids. V lost 2 bases and J lost 4; bases outside the gene matches: 10. Germline V gene lookup returns CDR1 DFQATT and CDR2 SNEGSKA (reference sequence).

The table lists this clonotype with a few counts. The chain recombines TRBV29-1 with TRBJ2-7; the match to TRBD2 covers 13 bases. The V gene end was trimmed by 6 bases and the J gene end by 6 bases; junction bases not matched to a gene: 8. CDR1 is SQVTM, CDR2 ANQGSEA, per germline. CDR3 size: 14 residues. The CDR3 DNA follows: TGCAGCGTGGGACTAGCGGGACCGGGAGCCGAGCAGTACTTC. This encodes CSVGLAGPGAEQYF.

The V and J genes are TRBV28 and TRBJ2-6, with TRBD1 matching 10 bases. This CDR3 is 20 amino acids long. V trimming: 6 bases; J trimming: 2 bases; junction bases outside the gene matches: 16. The germline CDR1 and CDR2 sequences are MDHEN and SYDVKM. The CDR3 sequence is CASSSGVRDRGRPGANVLTF. CDR3 DNA sequence: TGTGCCAGCAGCTCAGGGGTCCGGGACAGGGGTCGTCCTGGGGCCAACGTCCTGACTTTC.

The table lists this clonotype with a few counts. CDR3 nucleotides: TGTGCCTGGAGTGTTGGACAGGGGCATTATCAGCCCCAGCATTTT. Translation: CAWSVGQGHYQPQHF. This sequence joins TRBV30 and TRBJ1-5; 9 bases are a match to TRBD1. Germline V gene data show CDR1 as GTSNPN and CDR2 as SVGIG (reference sequence). There are 15 residues in the CDR3. V shed 0 bases and J 5 bases; nucleotides not matched to a gene: 5.

The rearrangement uses TRBV5-6 and TRBJ2-7; weak D call: TRBD1 (6 bases). With 3 bases removed from V and 2 bases from J, the gap between germline ends came to 18 bases. The CDR3 consists of 16 residues. In germline, CDR1 is SGHDT, CDR2 YYEEEE. The CDR3 coding sequence is TGTGCCAGCAGCTCGAGATGGGGGCAGGAAGCCTACGAGCAGTACTTC. Residues: CASSSRWGQEAYEQYF.

This clonotype was found a few times. The gene calls are TRBV27 and TRBJ1-2, with a tentative D call TRBD1 (6 bases). Trimming removed 5 bases from V and 1 base from J, with 14 bases in between. CDR1 is MNHEY, CDR2 SMNVEV, per germline (reference sequence). The CDR3 runs 15 residues. The DNA for the CDR3 is TGTGCCAGCAGTCCCAGGGGCGGGATTAACTATGGCTACACCTTC. It codes for CASSPRGGINYGYTF.

This clonotype was detected a few times. The chain is built from TRBV7-8 and TRBJ1-5; 9 bases fit TRBD1. The CDR3 has 20 amino acids. The V gene end was trimmed by 4 bases and the J gene end by 0 bases; junction bases not matched to a gene: 16. Germline assignment: CDR1 SGHVS and CDR2 FQNEAQ. The CDR3 loop is CASSSYRPWDRAYSNQPQHF. The CDR3 DNA reads TGTGCCAGCAGCTCTTATCGCCCGTGGGACAGGGCGTATAGCAATCAGCCCCAGCATTTT.

The genes are TRBV7-2 and TRBJ2-7; 9 positions agree with TRBD1. Per germline, CDR1 SGHTA and CDR2 FQGNSA. V shed 5 bases, J shed 3 bases, and the junction held 8 bases outside the gene matches. CDR3 size: 15 residues. CDR3 nucleotide sequence: TGTGCCAGCAGCCTCGACGGGACAGGGCTCTACGAGCAGTACTTC. This gives the protein CASSLDGTGLYEQYF.

This clonotype was detected only a few times. The J gene is TRBJ2-2, the V gene TRBV6-1; TRBD1 might be the D (6 bases). This CDR3 spans 14 amino acids. Deletions cut 6 bases from V and 5 bases from J, with 13 bases between. Germline values: CDR1 MNHNS, CDR2 SASEGT. The CDR3 loop reads CASRGRGGTGELFF. In nucleotides, the CDR3 is TGTGCCAGCAGGGGGAGAGGGGGAACCGGGGAGCTGTTTTTT.

This clonotype was counted ten times or more. The rearrangement uses TRBV7-2 and TRBJ2-3; no clear D. There are 12 residues in the CDR3. Germline V gene sequence: CDR1 SGHTA, CDR2 FQGNSA. Trimming took 5 bases from V and 0 from J, leaving 3 bases between them. The CDR3 DNA is TGTGCCAGCAGCCAAAGCACAGATACGCAGTATTTT. Its protein is CASSQSTDTQYF.

This sequence joins TRBV10-3 and TRBJ2-1; a possible D gene is TRBD1 (8 bases). This CDR3 region has 14 residues. V lost 3 bases, J lost 9 bases, and 15 bases lay in between. Germline loops: CDR1 ENHRY, CDR2 SYGVKD. CDR3 amino acids: CAISEQGGTSEQFF. CDR3 coding DNA: TGTGCCATCAGTGAACAGGGGGGGACAAGTGAGCAGTTCTTC.

This clonotype was found a few times. This rearrangement joins TRBV4-3 to TRBJ2-5; D ambiguous. The germline CDR1 and CDR2 sequences are LGHNA and YSLEER. Trimming shortened V by 2 bases and J by 5 bases, and 9 bases separated the two germline ends. The CDR3 is made up of 13 amino acids. CDR3 nucleotide sequence: TGCGCCAGCAGCCAAATAGATGGGGAGACCCAGTACTTC. It specifies CASSQIDGETQYF.

The chain links TRBV5-1 to TRBJ1-2, with D unclear. CDR1 SGHRS and CDR2 YFSETQ come from the germline V gene. This CDR3 region has 13 residues. V lost 4 bases and J lost 5, with 12 bases in between. The CDR3 nucleotides read TGCGCCAGCAGCCTGGACTGGGAGTATGGCTACACCTTC. This translates into CASSLDWEYGYTF.

This clonotype was counted between two and nine times. The chain has TRBV24-1 and TRBJ2-1; D is unclear. Trimming stripped 5 bases from V and 6 bases from J, with 10 bases between. The CDR3 extends over 13 amino acids. The germline V gene has CDR1 KGHDR and CDR2 SFDVKD. CDR3: CATSGSIRNEQFF. The DNA for the CDR3 is TGTGCCACCAGTGGATCGATACGCAATGAGCAGTTCTTC.

This clonotype was seen a few times. The chain is built from TRBV4-2 and TRBJ2-3; tentative D call: TRBD2 (6 bases). CDR3 length: 15 amino acids. The germline V and J ends were trimmed by 2 bases and 0 bases, with 9 bases remaining between them. Germline V lookup: CDR1 LGHNA, CDR2 YNFKEQ. The CDR3 DNA reads TGTGCCAGCAGCCAACTCGGAGGGAGCACAGATACGCAGTATTTT. It encodes CASSQLGGSTDTQYF.

This clonotype was detected many times. The rearrangement links TRBV5-1 to TRBJ2-5; the match to TRBD1 covers 7 bases. The CDR3 totals 14 residues. CDR1 is SGHRS and CDR2 is YFSETQ in the germline V gene. Unmatched junction bases numbered 2, after V lost 1 base and J lost 2 bases. CDR3 sequence: CASSLTGAQETQYF. The CDR3, as DNA: TGCGCCAGCAGCTTGACAGGGGCACAAGAGACCCAGTACTTC.

This clonotype was picked up many times. CDR3 in amino acids: CASTYRPSPGYEQYF. The CDR3 DNA reads as TGTGCCAGCACTTACCGCCCCTCCCCGGGGTACGAGCAGTACTTC. The V call is TRBV27, the J call TRBJ2-7, with TRBD2 as a possible D gene (5 bases). V lost 7 bases to trimming and J lost 4 bases, with 20 bases between them. CDR1 and CDR2 from the germline V gene are MNHEY and SMNVEV (reference sequence). The CDR3 runs 15 residues.

This clonotype was observed many times. The gene calls are TRBV11-1 and TRBJ2-1; TRBD2 matches at 11 bases. The CDR3 is made up of 15 amino acids. J gave up 5 bases and V 3 bases, and 3 bases lay outside the gene matches. Germline V CDR1 and CDR2: SGHAT, FQDESV (reference sequence). The CDR3 DNA reads as TGTGCCAGCAGCTTGGGGACTAGCGGACACAATGAGCAGTTCTTC. This translates into CASSLGTSGHNEQFF.